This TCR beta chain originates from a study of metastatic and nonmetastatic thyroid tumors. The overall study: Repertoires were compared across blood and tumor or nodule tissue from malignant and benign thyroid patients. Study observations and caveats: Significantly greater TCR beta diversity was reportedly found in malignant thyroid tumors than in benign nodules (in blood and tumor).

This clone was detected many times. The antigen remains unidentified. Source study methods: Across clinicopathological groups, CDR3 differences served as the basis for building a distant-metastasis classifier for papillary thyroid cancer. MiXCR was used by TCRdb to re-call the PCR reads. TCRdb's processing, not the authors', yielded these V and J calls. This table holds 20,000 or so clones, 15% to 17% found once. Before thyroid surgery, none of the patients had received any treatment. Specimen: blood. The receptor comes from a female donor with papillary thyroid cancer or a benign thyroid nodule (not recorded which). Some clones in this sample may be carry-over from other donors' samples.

The CDR3 DNA sequence: TGTGCCAGCAGCCAGGGGAGGGTGAGGGAGGAGAGCCCCCAAATCGCCGAGCAGTACTTC. This encodes CASSQGRVREESPQIAEQYF. The J gene is TRBJ2-7, the V gene TRBV3-1, with 7 bases fitting TRBD2. The trim removed 3 bases at V and 6 bases at J, leaving 26 bases unmatched. Germline-derived CDR1 and CDR2 are LGHDT and YNNKEL (reference sequence). CDR3 size: 20 residues.